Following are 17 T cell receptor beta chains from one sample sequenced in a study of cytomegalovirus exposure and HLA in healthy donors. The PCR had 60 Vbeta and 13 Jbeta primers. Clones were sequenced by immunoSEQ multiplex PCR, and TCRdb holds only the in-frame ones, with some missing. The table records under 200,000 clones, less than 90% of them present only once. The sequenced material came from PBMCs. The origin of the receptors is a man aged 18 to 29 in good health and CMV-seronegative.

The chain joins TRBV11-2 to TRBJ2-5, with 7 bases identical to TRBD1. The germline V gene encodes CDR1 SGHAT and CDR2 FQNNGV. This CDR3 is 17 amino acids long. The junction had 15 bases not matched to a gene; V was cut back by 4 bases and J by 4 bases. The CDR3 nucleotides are TGTGCCAGCAGCTCGGAAACCGGGACAGCCACAAGAGAGACCCAGTACTTC. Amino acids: CASSSETGTATRETQYF.

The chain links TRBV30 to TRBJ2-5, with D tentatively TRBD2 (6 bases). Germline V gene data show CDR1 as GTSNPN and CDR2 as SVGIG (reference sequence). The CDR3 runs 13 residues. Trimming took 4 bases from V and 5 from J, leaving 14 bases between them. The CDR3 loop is CAWNGGRRETQYF. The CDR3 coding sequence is TGTGCCTGGAATGGAGGGCGGCGGGAGACCCAGTACTTC.

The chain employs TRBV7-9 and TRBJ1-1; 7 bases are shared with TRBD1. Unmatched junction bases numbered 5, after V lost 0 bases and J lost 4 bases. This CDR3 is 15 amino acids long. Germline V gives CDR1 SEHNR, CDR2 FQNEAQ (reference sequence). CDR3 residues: CASSLAPNRGTEAFF. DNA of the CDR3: TGTGCCAGCAGCTTAGCCCCCAACAGGGGCACTGAAGCTTTCTTT.

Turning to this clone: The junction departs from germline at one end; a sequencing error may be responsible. The DNA of the CDR3 is TGCGCCAGCAGGGCGGAACTAGCGGGACGAGCGACCTTC. Amino acid sequence: CASRAELAGRATF. V is TRBV5-1 and J is TRBJ2-7, with TRBD2 identical over 10 bases. This CDR3 contains 13 residues. Germline CDR1 reads SGHRS; CDR2 reads YFSETQ.

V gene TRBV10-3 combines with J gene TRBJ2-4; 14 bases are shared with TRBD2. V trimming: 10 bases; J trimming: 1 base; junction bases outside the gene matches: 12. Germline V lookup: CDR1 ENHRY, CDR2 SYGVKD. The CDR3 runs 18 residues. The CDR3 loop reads CATAIGTSGRSAKNIQYF. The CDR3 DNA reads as TGTGCCACCGCTATAGGGACTAGCGGGAGAAGTGCCAAAAACATTCAGTACTTC.

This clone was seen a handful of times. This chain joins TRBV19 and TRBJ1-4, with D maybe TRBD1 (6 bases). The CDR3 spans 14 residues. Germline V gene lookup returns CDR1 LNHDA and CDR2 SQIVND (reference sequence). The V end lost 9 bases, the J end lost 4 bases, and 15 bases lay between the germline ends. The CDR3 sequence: CASHSTGLNEKLFF. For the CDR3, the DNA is TGTGCCAGCCACTCGACAGGACTTAATGAAAAACTGTTTTTT.

The CDR3 DNA reads TGTGCCAGTAGTTTGACTAGCGGTTCCCCCAATGAGCAGTTCTTC. Translating it yields CASSLTSGSPNEQFF. The J gene is TRBJ2-1, the V gene TRBV19; 9 bases are a match to TRBD2. Germline CDR1 reads LNHDA; CDR2 reads SQIVND (reference sequence). The CDR3 length is 15 residues. V was pared by 5 bases and J by 6 bases, with 8 bases of the junction left unmatched.

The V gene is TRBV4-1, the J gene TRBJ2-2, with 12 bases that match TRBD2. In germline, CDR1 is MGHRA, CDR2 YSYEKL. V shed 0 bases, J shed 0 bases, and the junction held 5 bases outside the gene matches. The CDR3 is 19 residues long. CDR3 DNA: TGCGCCAGCAGCCAAGATAGACTAGCGGGGGATACGAACACCGGGGAGCTGTTTTTT. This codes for CASSQDRLAGDTNTGELFF.

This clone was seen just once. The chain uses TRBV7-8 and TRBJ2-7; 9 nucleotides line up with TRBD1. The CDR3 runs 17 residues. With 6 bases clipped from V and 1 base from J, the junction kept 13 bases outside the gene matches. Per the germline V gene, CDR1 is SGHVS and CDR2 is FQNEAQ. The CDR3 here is CASSHHSSGTGSYEQYF. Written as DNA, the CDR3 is TGTGCCAGCAGTCACCATTCGTCCGGGACAGGGTCCTACGAGCAGTACTTC. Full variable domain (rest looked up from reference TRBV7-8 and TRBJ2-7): GAGVSQSPRYKVAKRGQDVALRCDPISGHVSLFWYQQALGQGPEFLTYFQNEAQLDKSGLPSDRFFAERPEGSVSTLKIQRTQQEDSAVYLCASSHHSSGTGSYEQYFGPGTRLTVT.

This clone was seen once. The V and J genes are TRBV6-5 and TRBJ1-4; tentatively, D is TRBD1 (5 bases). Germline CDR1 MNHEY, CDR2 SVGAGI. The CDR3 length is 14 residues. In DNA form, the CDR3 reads TGTGCAACCGGGAGGGACGCTAGGAGTGAAAAACTGTTTTTT. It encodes CATGRDARSEKLFF.

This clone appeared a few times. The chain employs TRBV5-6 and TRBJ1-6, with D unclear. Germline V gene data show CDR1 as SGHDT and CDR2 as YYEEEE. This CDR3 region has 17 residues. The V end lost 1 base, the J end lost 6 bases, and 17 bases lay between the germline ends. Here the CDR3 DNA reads TGTGCCAGCAGCTTGACCACCGGAAGCGAGGGTAATTCACCCCTCCACTTT. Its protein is CASSLTTGSEGNSPLHF.

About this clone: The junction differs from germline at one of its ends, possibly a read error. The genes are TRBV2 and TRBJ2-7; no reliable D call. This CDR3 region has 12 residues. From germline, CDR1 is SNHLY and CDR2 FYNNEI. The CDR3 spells CASGESPYEQYF. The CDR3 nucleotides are TGTGCCAGCGGTGAGAGTCCCTACGAGCAGTACTTC.

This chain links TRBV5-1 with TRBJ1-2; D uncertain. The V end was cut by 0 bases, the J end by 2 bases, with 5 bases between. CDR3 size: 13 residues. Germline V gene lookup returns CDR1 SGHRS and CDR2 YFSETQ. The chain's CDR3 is CASSLERNYGYTF. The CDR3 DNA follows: TGCGCCAGCAGCTTGGAACGGAACTATGGCTACACCTTC.

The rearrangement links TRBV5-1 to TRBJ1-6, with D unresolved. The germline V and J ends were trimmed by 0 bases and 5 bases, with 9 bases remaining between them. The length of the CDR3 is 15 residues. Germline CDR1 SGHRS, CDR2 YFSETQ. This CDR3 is CASSLGHSDNSPLHF. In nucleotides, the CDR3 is TGCGCCAGCAGCTTGGGGCATAGCGATAATTCACCCCTCCACTTT.

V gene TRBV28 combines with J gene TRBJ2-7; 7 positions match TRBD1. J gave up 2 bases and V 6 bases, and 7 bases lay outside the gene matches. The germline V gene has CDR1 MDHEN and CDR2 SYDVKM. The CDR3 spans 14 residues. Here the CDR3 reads CASSMTGNTYEQYF. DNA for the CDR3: TGTGCCAGCAGCATGACAGGGAACACCTACGAGCAGTACTTC.

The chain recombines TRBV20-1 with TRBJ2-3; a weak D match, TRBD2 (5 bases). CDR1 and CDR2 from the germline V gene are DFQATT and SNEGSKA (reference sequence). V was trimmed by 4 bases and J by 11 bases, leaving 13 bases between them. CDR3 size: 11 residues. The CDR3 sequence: CSATEEGWQYF. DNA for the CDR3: TGCAGTGCTACGGAGGAAGGGTGGCAGTATTTT.

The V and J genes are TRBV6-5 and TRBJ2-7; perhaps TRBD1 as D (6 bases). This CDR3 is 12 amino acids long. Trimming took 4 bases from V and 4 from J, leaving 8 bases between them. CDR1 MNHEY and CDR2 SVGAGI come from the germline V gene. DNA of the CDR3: TGTGCCAGCAGTTTCAGGGGTTACGAGCAGTACTTC. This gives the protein CASSFRGYEQYF.